This T cell receptor (beta chain) was retrieved from a study of shared clonotypes between healthy human individuals (dated by TCRdb to about 2020). Describing the broader study: The cohort comprised a couple of women and a few men aged 18 to 49 years. For each donor, CD4 naive and CD4 memory were each run on three plates, CD8 naive on two plates, and CD8 memory on one plate. The study deeply sequenced blood TCR repertoires of five healthy adults to estimate repertoire size and the extent of clonotype sharing between individuals. To increase sequencing depth and limit assay-specific biases, TCR repertoire library preparation and sequencing were carried out by different laboratories using diverse techniques. Each donor's leukapheresis produced roughly between roughly 0.94 and 9.5 billion PBMCs. Findings and caveats that apply to the study as a whole: Naive subsets generally had larger estimated clonotype richness than memory subsets. When a handful of donors were compared, the shared fraction of clonotypes was about 5% for naive CD4, more than 3% for naive CD8, 2% to 2.5% for memory CD4, and less than 0.45% for memory CD8. Clonotypes shared by all four sorted-subset donors showed higher generation probabilities than non-shared clonotypes. Incomplete sequencing was indicated by rarefaction of sorted-subset datasets, despite the large sequencing depth. Because the study included only a small number of donors, the genetic and exposure-history diversity represented was limited. Pairwise subsampling led to the expectation that sequencing depth would affect the degree of clonotype sharing among donors. Sampling was restricted to blood, and TCR repertoires in tissues likely differ from the TCR repertoires found in blood.

The CDR3 has 11 amino acids, counting the end cysteine and phenylalanine. Only CDR3 DNA is held: 33 bases, read in frame from base 1. Via the germline V gene, CDR1 is MNHNS and CDR2 SASEGT. The junction shows trimming of 6 bases on V and 6 bases on J, plus 8 bases between the germline ends. Donors were healthy HIV-negative adults with no recently reported acute infections or vaccinations. Only Caucasian adults living in Nashville, Tennessee, USA were represented among the donors. CD4+ T cells were enriched by magnetic negative selection, after which naive cells were positively selected on CD45RA and the negative fraction was taken as the memory subset. Blood was obtained by leukapheresis, after which PBMCs were separated by Ficoll-Histopaque density gradient centrifugation and cryopreserved in liquid nitrogen vapor phase. Analytical flow cytometry was used to check the purity and quantity of every magnetically sorted T cell population. Genomic DNA was isolated from every sorted fraction and measured by UV absorbance on a Nanodrop 2000c.

Concerning this clone: Its specific antigen is unknown. Per-nucleotide qualities are absent, and no much larger clonotype sits a single base away.

Using the deep immunoSEQ assay, multiplex PCR amplified TCR CDR3 regions from genomic DNA. For each cell subset, the extracted genomic DNA was distributed evenly across all wells of several immunoSEQ 96-well plates, and each plate served as one replicate. For sorted subsets, each replicate PCR was loaded with around 200 ng genomic DNA, equivalent to roughly 30,000 T cell genomes. Purified libraries were measured with a Qubit 3.0 fluorometer, size-checked on a Bioanalyzer 2100, and measured again with the KAPA Library Quantification kit. Every immunoSEQ 96-well plate was sequenced on a separate single-read 150-cycle Illumina NextSeq 550 flow cell. In the source study's methods: Because the immunoSEQ output included only junctional sequences and no quality scores, the filtering could not be the same as the filtering used for full-length reads. To assign V/J genes and CDR3, sequences were annotated using PyIR, a Python wrapper for IgBLAST v1.9, with IMGT germline references. Any read was removed if the V/J assignment was weak (E-value above 1e-6), the CDR3 was missing, or the read contained stop codons, out-of-frame junctions, or ambiguous translated residues. V3J clonotypes were defined by identical inferred V gene, J gene, and CDR3 amino acid sequence. The percentage overlap between two repertoires was calculated by dividing the number of shared unique clonotypes by the size of the smaller repertoire. Three approaches were used to assess repertoire richness: RTK rarefaction, the Chao1 estimator, and Recon v2.1 estimates of unobserved clonotypes. For all TCRbeta clonotypes obtained by the gDNA method from several donors, generation probabilities were computed with OLGA. TCRdb took over this immuneACCESS table, retaining in-frame rearrangements with V and J assigned. Such tables are incomplete; in checked studies, under half of the missing clones stem from an unresolved V gene, and the remainder is unexplained. D and trimming come from the DNA, and the V and J calls and clone size come from that table. Present in this sample are 900,000 to 1,200,000 clones, around three quarters of which were seen just once. 0.6% to 0.75% of the sample lies in the top ten.

This receptor was taken from a man between 18 and 29 years old in good health. Some clones in this sample may be carry-over from other donors' samples. The chain was built from TRBV6-1 and TRBJ1-1, with no D gene named confidently. The sequenced sample consisted of memory CD4+ T cells from PBMCs. What this sample's cell subset or site label stands for: CD45RA-negative fraction. The CDR3 region has the sequence CASRKEPEAFF. The DNA reads as follows: TGTGCCAGCAGAAAGGAACCTGAAGCTTTCTTT.